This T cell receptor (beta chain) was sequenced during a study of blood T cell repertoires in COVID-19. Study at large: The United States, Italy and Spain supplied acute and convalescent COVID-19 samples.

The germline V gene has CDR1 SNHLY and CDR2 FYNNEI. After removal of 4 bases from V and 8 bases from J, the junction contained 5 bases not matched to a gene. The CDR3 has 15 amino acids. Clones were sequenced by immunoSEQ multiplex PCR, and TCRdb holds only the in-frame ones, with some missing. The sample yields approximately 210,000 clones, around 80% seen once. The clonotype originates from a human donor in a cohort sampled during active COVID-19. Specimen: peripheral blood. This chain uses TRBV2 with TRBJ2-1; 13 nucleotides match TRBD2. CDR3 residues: CASSVRTSGSDEQFF. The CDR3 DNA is TGTGCCAGCAGTGTTCGGACTAGCGGGAGCGATGAGCAGTTCTTC.